The clone carrying this T cell receptor beta chain was seen only a few times. The target antigen is unknown. This sample was included in a study of blood T cells in healthy people across ages. Study results and caveats: Underestimates were what the diversity estimates from one million T cells were considered to be.

It was with a sample-barcoded 5' primer and a J-beta primer mix that a second PCR of roughly 7 to 12 cycles was run. One entry per CDR3 protein, called by TCRdb with MiXCR from the 5' RACE reads. The sample consists of approximately 780,000 distinct CDR3 sequences, around a quarter of them appearing once. CDR3 length: 14 amino acids. Germline V gives CDR1 DFQATT, CDR2 SNEGSKA (reference sequence). This same sample was also part of a study on T cells of mothers and their children.

V usage is TRBV20-1 and J usage is TRBJ2-5; perhaps TRBD2 as D (6 bases). The DNA end is a closer match to TRBJ2-7, so the J assignment may be wrong. This clonotype originated in a boy aged 10-17 years in good health. The sequenced sample was blood. The CDR3 nucleotides read TGCAGTGCTTCCCCCGGGGCAGGGAGGCACGAGCAGTACTTC. This translates into CSASPGAGRHEQYF.